Here is one T cell receptor beta chain with its context. Antigen unknown. The data stem from a study of cytotoxic CD8 clonotypes in ibrutinib-treated CLL. For the study at large: For this cohort, patients were approximately ten relapsed/refractory and 15 treatment-naive, while some 17 were IGHV unmutated.

Target depth was 1 in 200,000 to 1 in 1 million T cells, about 10x per clonotype. Data came from immunoSEQ multiplex PCR; TCRdb stores just in-frame clones and leaves some out. The sample lists roughly 13,000 clones; more than 60% were seen once. Study-wide results and limits: The study found baseline clonality above age-matched healthy donors, tracking circulating CD8+ T-cell counts. Sustained-remission and progressing patients diverged in sampling times.

Germline CDR1 reads SQVTM; CDR2 reads ANQGSEA. V was pared by 3 bases and J by 3 bases, with 12 bases between. This CDR3 region has 13 residues. V usage is TRBV29-1 and J usage is TRBJ2-7; the D gene could be TRBD1 or TRBD2 (6 bases each). The receptor was derived from a human donor with chronic lymphocytic leukemia. The source material was PBMCs, sampled before ibrutinib treatment. Here the CDR3 reads CSVEWGAHYEQYF. Here the CDR3 DNA reads TGCAGCGTTGAGTGGGGGGCACACTACGAGCAGTACTTC.